Listed below are T cell receptor beta chains from one sample, sequenced in a study of cytomegalovirus exposure and HLA in healthy donors. Only in-frame clones appear in the TCRdb table, and some are missing; sequencing was by immunoSEQ multiplex PCR. The table records about 180,000 clones, 82% of them present only once. Sequences were obtained from PBMCs. The receptors stem from a man aged 35 to 55 in good health and CMV-seronegative. Both conserved end residues are part of each CDR3. A D gene is named only where the DNA matches it firmly. Clone size is not always given. Where it is, it says once, few, many or a class for expanded clones.

TRBV5-1,TRBJ2-7,TRBD2,-,CASSFSGGNYEQYF,TGCGCCAGCAGCTTTAGCGGGGGTAACTACGAGCAGTACTTC
TRBV2,TRBJ2-5,-,-,CASSDWTQQETQYF,TGTGCCAGCAGTGATTGGACACAACAAGAGACCCAGTACTTC
TRBV27,TRBJ2-7,-,-,CASSLSRVGYEQYF,TGTGCCAGCAGTTTAAGCAGGGTGGGCTACGAGCAGTACTTC
TRBV21-1,TRBJ2-3,-,once,CASSPRGASTDTQYF,TGTGCCAGCAGCCCGCGGGGAGCTAGCACAGATACGCAGTATTTT
TRBV9,TRBJ1-3,TRBD1,-,CASSLTPGQRSGNTIYF,TGTGCCAGCAGCCTCACGCCGGGACAGCGCTCTGGAAACACCATATATTTT
TRBV18,TRBJ1-5,TRBD1,-,CASSQTGGDWLNQPQHF,TGTGCCAGCTCACAAACAGGGGGCGACTGGCTCAATCAGCCCCAGCATTTT
TRBV19,TRBJ1-5,-,-,CASAPREGNQPQHF,TGTGCCAGCGCTCCCAGGGAGGGAAACCAGCCCCAGCATTTT
TRBV7-2,TRBJ2-5,TRBD1,-,CASSLGQVWETQYF,TGTGCCAGCAGCCTGGGACAGGTCTGGGAGACCCAGTACTTC
TRBV4-3,TRBJ1-1,-,few,CASSQVWAGNTEAFF,TGCGCCAGCAGCCAAGTTTGGGCGGGGAACACTGAAGCTTTCTTT
TRBV6-5,TRBJ2-3,-,-,CASSRLGPTDTQYF,TGTGCCAGCAGTCGACTAGGACCCACAGATACGCAGTATTTT
TRBV9,TRBJ2-3,TRBD2,-,CASSEGLAGGETDTQYF,TGTGCCAGCAGCGAGGGACTAGCGGGAGGAGAGACAGATACGCAGTATTTT
TRBV28,TRBJ1-2,-,-,CASNKGRVVHGYTF,TGTGCCAGCAACAAAGGGAGGGTAGTACATGGCTACACCTTC
TRBV15,TRBJ2-7,-,-,CATSRDLGGGGIENYEQYF,TGTGCCACCAGCAGAGATTTGGGGGGAGGGGGGATCGAAAACTACGAGCAGTACTTC
TRBV19,TRBJ2-1,TRBD2,-,CASSIGLAALNEQFF,TGTGCCAGTAGTATAGGGCTAGCGGCACTTAATGAGCAGTTCTTC
TRBV18,TRBJ2-1,TRBD1,-,CASSTGTGYYSEQFF,TGTGCCAGCTCCACCGGGACAGGGTATTACAGTGAGCAGTTCTTC
TRBV4-3,TRBJ2-5,TRBD2,-,CASSHPRAGAGQETQYF,TGCGCCAGCAGCCACCCTAGGGCGGGAGCGGGCCAAGAGACCCAGTACTTC
TRBV29-1,TRBJ1-1,-,-,CSVLPMNTEAFF,TGCAGCGTCCTACCTATGAACACTGAAGCTTTCTTT
TRBV7-3,TRBJ2-1,TRBD2,-,CASSSPGLAGGGNEQFF,TGTGCCAGCAGCTCCCCGGGACTAGCGGGAGGGGGAAATGAGCAGTTCTTC
TRBV14,TRBJ1-5,-,-,CASRCYCGAWGNQPQHF,TGTGCCAGCAGATGTTATTGTGGGGCGTGGGGCAATCAGCCCCAGCATTTT
TRBV18,TRBJ2-3,TRBD2,-,CASSPGLGLYTDTQYF,TGTGCCAGCTCACCGGGACTAGGGTTATACACAGATACGCAGTATTTT
TRBV7-2,TRBJ2-3,TRBD2,-,CASSLGLATDTQYF,TGTGCCAGCAGCTTGGGACTAGCGACAGATACGCAGTATTTT
TRBV2,TRBJ2-3,-,-,CASMFRGAGSDTQYF,TGTGCCAGCATGTTTCGGGGGGCAGGATCAGATACGCAGTATTTT
TRBV5-8,TRBJ1-2,TRBD1,-,CASSWRGGRGENGYTF,TGTGCCAGCAGCTGGAGAGGGGGCAGGGGTGAGAATGGCTACACCTTC
TRBV18,TRBJ1-1,TRBD1,-,CASSPLDRGRGTEAFF,TGTGCCAGCTCACCACTCGACAGGGGGAGGGGCACTGAAGCTTTCTTT
TRBV5-8,TRBJ1-1,-,-,CASMTRGVGGTEAFF,TGTGCCAGCATGACCCGAGGGGTAGGGGGCACTGAAGCTTTCTTT
TRBV4-1,TRBJ2-7,TRBD1,once,CASSQVTGVYEQYF,TGCGCCAGCAGCCAAGTGACAGGGGTTTACGAGCAGTACTTC
TRBV6-5,TRBJ2-7,TRBD2,-,CASSSRTSGSYEQYF,TGTGCCAGCAGTAGCCGGACTAGCGGGTCCTACGAGCAGTACTTC
TRBV20-1,TRBJ2-7,-,once,CSSRGQGEQYF,TGCAGTTCAAGAGGGCAGGGCGAGCAGTACTTC
TRBV30,TRBJ2-7,-,few,CAWSMDSYEQYF,TGTGCCTGGAGTATGGACAGCTACGAGCAGTACTTC
TRBV5-1,TRBJ1-2,-,-,CASTNAGGPDSHNYGYTF,TGCGCCAGCACCAACGCCGGCGGCCCAGATTCGCATAACTATGGCTACACCTTC
TRBV4-3,TRBJ2-4,-,-,CASSQVAGPTYF,TGCGCCAGCAGCCAAGTGGCAGGGCCTACGTACTTC
TRBV4-3,TRBJ2-3,-,-,CASSQSPGSFTQYF,TGCGCCAGCAGCCAAAGCCCAGGAAGCTTTACGCAGTATTTT
TRBV5-1,TRBJ2-1,TRBD2,once,CASSLTAGGPIRNEQFF,TGCGCCAGCAGCCTAACGGCGGGAGGGCCAATACGAAATGAGCAGTTCTTC
TRBV28,TRBJ2-1,TRBD2,-,CASSPGGSYNEQFF,TGTGCCAGCAGTCCCGGGGGGAGTTACAATGAGCAGTTCTTC
TRBV6-1,TRBJ2-6,-,-,CASSSGFSGANVLTF,TGTGCCAGCAGTTCAGGGTTCTCTGGGGCCAACGTCCTGACTTTC
TRBV6-6,TRBJ1-5,TRBD1,few,CASRPGQGQNQPQHF,TGTGCCAGCAGGCCGGGACAGGGGCAAAATCAGCCCCAGCATTTT